A single sample gave rise to the 19 T cell receptor beta chains below, sequenced in a study of blood T cell repertoires in COVID-19 (TCRdb year 2020). Library preparation used the immunoSEQ multiplex PCR assay. The source is immuneACCESS, and TCRdb retained only in-frame sequences with V and J called. Part of the clones is not carried over; for the studies checked, unresolved V genes explain less than half of this, and the remainder is unexplained. A total of approximately 470,000 clones appear in this sample, roughly 90% of them only once. The ten largest clonotypes hold about 0.65% of the sample. The sequencing input was PBMCs or T cells enriched from blood (not recorded which). The source of these receptors is a woman between 18 and 30 years old who had recovered from COVID-19.

Notes on this clone: Compared with germline, one end of the junction differs, possibly owing to a read error. This sequence joins TRBV5-1 and TRBJ2-3; 7 bases line up with TRBD1. This CDR3 is built from 15 residues. Germline CDR1 SGHRS, CDR2 YFSETQ. The CDR3 region has the DNA TGCGCCAGCGGCTTTGACAGGGTAATCACAGATACGCAGTATTTT. Its protein product is CASGFDRVITDTQYF.

The CDR3 loop reads CASSRTGGPNEKLFF. The CDR3 DNA follows: TGTGCCAGTAGTCGGACAGGGGGCCCTAATGAAAAACTGTTTTTT. The V call is TRBV19, the J call TRBJ1-4; 11 bases align to TRBD1. J gave up 3 bases and V 5 bases, and 2 bases lay outside the gene matches. There are 15 residues in the CDR3. The germline V gene encodes CDR1 LNHDA and CDR2 SQIVND (reference sequence).

The rearrangement joins TRBV2 to TRBJ1-6; 7 bases are shared with TRBD1. Germline V gene data show CDR1 as SNHLY and CDR2 as FYNNEI. CDR3 size: 14 residues. The trim removed 10 bases at V and 3 bases at J, leaving 6 bases unmatched. CDR3 amino acids: CATTRDSYNSPLHF. In DNA, the CDR3 is TGTGCCACCACTCGGGACAGCTATAATTCACCCCTCCACTTT.

V and J are TRBV5-1 and TRBJ1-1; weak D call: TRBD1 (5 bases). The CDR3 covers 15 residues. The germline CDR1 and CDR2 sequences are SGHRS and YFSETQ. The V and J ends lost 4 bases and 7 bases respectively, with 20 bases between them. The CDR3 coding sequence is TGCGCCAGCAGCCCCCGCCTCGGGGGGGAGGGTGAAGCTTTCTTT. This translates into CASSPRLGGEGEAFF.

The chain employs TRBV7-9 and TRBJ2-2; 8 bases line up with TRBD2. This CDR3 has 17 amino acids. Germline V CDR1 and CDR2: SEHNR, FQNEAQ (reference sequence). Trimming at V came to 2 bases and at J to 2 bases, leaving 7 bases not matched to a gene. The CDR3 region has the DNA TGTGCCAGCAGCTTACTTGAGCGGGAGCTTAACACCGGGGAGCTGTTTTTT. This codes for CASSLLERELNTGELFF.

The genes are TRBV28 and TRBJ1-5; a possible D gene is TRBD1 (6 bases). Germline V gene lookup returns CDR1 MDHEN and CDR2 SYDVKM. V gave up 10 bases and J gave up 5 bases, with 15 bases separating them. The CDR3 length is 13 residues. CDR3 sequence reads: CAIRPGADQPQHF. The CDR3 DNA sequence: TGTGCCATACGCCCAGGGGCGGATCAGCCCCAGCATTTT.

This clone was found once. The chain employs TRBV9 and TRBJ2-2; perhaps TRBD2 as D (6 bases). This CDR3 spans 16 amino acids. V was shortened by 0 bases and J by 0 bases, with 9 bases between the two germline ends. Germline assignment: CDR1 SGDLS and CDR2 YYNGEE. The CDR3 here is CASSVEAGTNTGELFF. The CDR3 bases are TGTGCCAGCAGCGTAGAGGCGGGGACGAACACCGGGGAGCTGTTTTTT.

This rearrangement joins TRBV5-1 to TRBJ2-7; 7 nucleotides align to TRBD1. After removal of 2 bases from V and 0 bases from J, the junction contained 2 bases not matched to a gene. CDR1 and CDR2 from the germline V gene are SGHRS and YFSETQ. The CDR3 runs 14 residues. CDR3 loop: CASSLGQASYEQYF. The CDR3 DNA sequence: TGCGCCAGCAGCTTAGGACAGGCCTCCTACGAGCAGTACTTC.

V is TRBV5-6 and J is TRBJ2-7; D unresolved. Germline V lookup: CDR1 SGHDT, CDR2 YYEEEE. This CDR3 comprises 16 residues. V was pared by 2 bases and J by 0 bases, with 15 bases between. CDR3 bases: TGTGCCAGCAGCTTATATAACCGGGTCCTCTCCTACGAGCAGTACTTC. This codes for CASSLYNRVLSYEQYF.

This sequence joins TRBV3-1 (or the pseudogene TRBV3-2) and TRBJ1-2; D uncertain. The CDR3 consists of 13 residues. Germline CDR1 reads LGHDT; CDR2 reads YNNKEL (reference sequence). V lost 1 base to trimming and J lost 8 bases, with 11 bases between them. The CDR3 sequence is CASSQGAVGGYTF. The CDR3 region has the DNA TGTGCCAGCAGCCAAGGGGCAGTTGGGGGCTACACCTTC.

The chain links TRBV3-1 (or the pseudogene TRBV3-2) to TRBJ2-1; 8 nucleotides match TRBD2. The CDR3 is 16 amino acids. V dropped 0 bases and J dropped 7; count of bases not matched to a gene: 8. Germline CDR1 LGHDT, CDR2 YNNKEL (reference sequence). Here the CDR3 reads CASSQEAGGAKNEQFF. In nucleotides, the CDR3 is TGTGCCAGCAGCCAAGAGGCCGGGGGGGCCAAGAATGAGCAGTTCTTC.

The genes are TRBV6-1 and TRBJ1-5, with 8 bases matching TRBD1. Trimming removed 2 bases from V and 9 bases from J; junction bases left unmatched: 9. CDR3 size: 15 residues. Germline lookup yields CDR1 MNHNS and CDR2 SASEGT. CDR3 in DNA: TGTGCCAGCAGTGAAAGAATTGACAGGGGCGCGCCCCAGCATTTT. This gives the protein CASSERIDRGAPQHF.

The V call is TRBV18, the J call TRBJ1-5, with 8 bases lining up with TRBD1. V was pared by 4 bases and J by 4 bases, with 3 bases of the junction left unmatched. In germline, CDR1 is KGHSH, CDR2 LQKENI. The CDR3 length is 14 residues. CDR3 in amino acids: CASSHGQGNQPQHF. CDR3 nucleotides: TGTGCCAGCTCACACGGACAGGGAAATCAGCCCCAGCATTTT. The full variable domain, in which reference TRBV18 and TRBJ1-5 provide the parts outside the CDR3, is NAGVMQNPRHLVRRRGQEARLRCSPMKGHSHVYWYRQLPEEGLKFMVYLQKENIIDESGMPKERFSAEFPKEGPSILRIQQVVRGDSAAYFCASSHGQGNQPQHFGDGTRLSIL.

The chain combines TRBV5-1 with TRBJ1-1, with 7 bases fitting TRBD1. CDR3 length: 14 residues. CDR1 SGHRS and CDR2 YFSETQ come from the germline V gene. J gave up 5 bases and V 7 bases, and 11 bases lay outside the gene matches. The DNA for the CDR3 is TGCGCCAGCTCACGAGGGGGCGCGAAGACTGAAGCTTTCTTT. This sequence encodes CASSRGGAKTEAFF.

CDR3 nucleotide sequence: TGCGCCAGCAGCTTTACATTGGGGGGGTACAATGAGCAGTTCTTC. As protein: CASSFTLGGYNEQFF. The chain combines TRBV5-1 with TRBJ2-1; 7 bases are shared with TRBD2. The V and J ends lost 2 bases and 4 bases, in that order; junction bases with no gene match: 6. CDR1 and CDR2 (germline): SGHRS, YFSETQ. The CDR3 is 15 amino acids.

V usage is TRBV7-3 and J usage is TRBJ1-2; TRBD1 agrees at 8 bases. With 5 bases clipped from V and 7 bases from J, the junction kept 6 bases outside the gene matches. Looked up from germline, CDR1 is SGHTA and CDR2 is FQGTGA. This CDR3 is built from 13 residues. The CDR3 protein is CASSPQGGSGYTF. The DNA for the CDR3 is TGTGCCAGCAGCCCACAGGGGGGAAGTGGCTACACCTTC.

The rearrangement joins TRBV6-5 to TRBJ1-1, with D possibly TRBD1 on 5 matching bases. V lost 4 bases and J 8 bases, leaving 8 bases between the germline ends. The germline gives CDR1 MNHEY, CDR2 SVGAGI. The CDR3 runs 11 residues. The CDR3 bases are TGTGCCAGCAGTTCCGACAGAGAAGCTTTCTTT. Amino acids: CASSSDREAFF.

The V call is TRBV19, the J call TRBJ1-5, with D possibly TRBD1 on 6 matching bases. The CDR3 sequence is 14 residues long. The V and J ends lost 5 bases and 3 bases respectively, with 11 bases between them. CDR1 LNHDA and CDR2 SQIVND come from the germline V gene (reference sequence). Written as DNA, the CDR3 is TGTGCCAGTAGTCCAGGACAGTACAATCAGCCCCAGCATTTT. Translated: CASSPGQYNQPQHF.

The chain has TRBV4-1 and TRBJ2-2; 10 positions match TRBD1. Germline trimming cut 3 bases from V and 1 base from J; bases unmatched to any gene: 2. Germline lookup yields CDR1 MGHRA and CDR2 YSYEKL. This CDR3 has 16 residues. The CDR3 DNA sequence: TGCGCCAGCAGCCAGACAGGGGGCTGGAACACCGGGGAGCTGTTTTTT. Residues: CASSQTGGWNTGELFF.